This T cell receptor beta chain was sequenced in a study of Ad26.COV2.S vaccination and SARS-CoV-2 variants. This clone was seen only a few times. This table comes from immunoSEQ multiplex PCR, and its TCRdb copy is limited to in-frame clones, with some not included. The sample records about 480,000 clones, around 90% being singletons. Germline V gene lookup returns CDR1 SGDLS and CDR2 YYNGEE. V dropped 7 bases and J dropped 6 bases, with 17 bases sitting between them. The length of the CDR3 is 15 residues. The treatment: around 19 received Ad26.COV2.S at low or high dose, single or two shots; about 5 received placebo; per-sample allocation not given. Each sample was drawn 63 days after the first injection (of vaccine or placebo).

The sequence derives from a person between 18 and 60 years old who received the Ad26.COV2.S COVID-19 vaccine or a placebo. The V call is TRBV9, the J call TRBJ1-6; D gene uncertain. Sequenced here: peripheral blood, sampled in a trial of Ad26.COV2.S vaccine versus placebo. CDR3: CASGIASDPNSPLHF. The CDR3, as DNA: TGTGCCAGCGGCATAGCCTCGGACCCTAATTCACCCCTCCACTTT.